A single sample is the source of the 3 T cell receptor beta chains below, sequenced in a study of blood T cell repertoires in COVID-19. TCRdb keeps only in-frame clones here, not all; method: immunoSEQ multiplex PCR. This table has about 130,000 clones, 86% appearing once. The specimen sequenced was peripheral blood. These receptors all stem from a woman between 70 and 85 years old with COVID-19, enrolled during active disease.

DNA for the CDR3: TGTGCCAGCACTCTGCGTAGCTCCTACGAGCAGTACTTC. This codes for CASTLRSSYEQYF. V and J are TRBV6-5 and TRBJ2-7; no clear D. The V and J ends lost 7 bases and 0 bases respectively, with 10 bases between them. The CDR3 is 13 residues long. Germline loops: CDR1 MNHEY, CDR2 SVGAGI.

The chain has TRBV28 and TRBJ1-2; 9 nucleotides line up with TRBD1. The CDR3 spans 16 residues. Per the germline V gene, CDR1 is MDHEN and CDR2 is SYDVKM. V lost 6 bases and J lost 8; bases outside the gene matches: 16. CDR3 in amino acids: CASRQNPGQGPGGYTF. In DNA, the CDR3 is TGTGCCAGCAGACAAAATCCGGGACAGGGACCTGGGGGCTACACCTTC.

This chain joins TRBV19 and TRBJ2-1; D is undetermined. Looked up from germline, CDR1 is LNHDA and CDR2 is SQIVND (reference sequence). Trimming removed 3 bases at V and 5 bases at J, with 14 bases between. The CDR3 contains 15 residues. CDR3 region: CASSIGLVSNNEQFF. The CDR3 DNA reads as TGTGCCAGTAGTATTGGTCTAGTGAGCAACAATGAGCAGTTCTTC.